Presented here are 5 T cell receptor beta chains from one specimen sequenced in a study of T cells in localized non-small cell lung cancer. Repertoires were generated with immunoSEQ multiplex PCR, while TCRdb's copy carries only in-frame clones and drops some. The sample consists of tens of thousands of clones, around 85% of them appearing once. Specimen: peripheral blood, collected before any cancer treatment. The receptors were sampled from a woman aged 35 to 69 with stage I lung adenocarcinoma.

The gene calls are TRBV19 and TRBJ1-4; D may be TRBD1 (5 bases). V was clipped by 5 bases and J by 2 bases, with 9 bases between them. Germline V gives CDR1 LNHDA, CDR2 SQIVND (reference sequence). The CDR3 consists of 14 residues. The CDR3 region is CASSWGSTNEKLFF. The CDR3 DNA reads as TGTGCCAGTAGTTGGGGGAGTACTAATGAAAAACTGTTTTTT.

The chain carries TRBV5-5 and TRBJ1-4, with D possibly being TRBD1 (6 bases). The CDR3 length is 14 residues. The germline gives CDR1 SGHKS, CDR2 YYEKEE (reference sequence). Trimming stripped 3 bases from V and 8 bases from J, with 14 bases between. This CDR3 is CASSWGGRGEKLFF. The CDR3 region has the DNA TGTGCCAGCAGCTGGGGGGGCCGAGGGGAAAAACTGTTTTTT.

V is TRBV7-9 and J is TRBJ2-7; perhaps TRBD1 as D (6 bases). Trimming removed 4 bases from V and 7 bases from J, with 11 bases in between. In germline, CDR1 is SEHNR, CDR2 FQNEAQ (reference sequence). The CDR3 is 12 residues long. The CDR3 region is CASSSQGWEQYF. The CDR3 bases are TGTGCCAGCAGCTCCCAGGGGTGGGAGCAGTACTTC. The entire variable domain, with the rest obtained from reference TRBV7-9 and TRBJ2-7, is as follows: DTGVSQNPRHKITKRGQNVTFRCDPISEHNRLYWYRQTLGQGPEFLTYFQNEAQLEKSRLLSDRFSAERPKGSFSTLEIQRTEQGDSAMYLCASSSQGWEQYFGPGTRLTVT.

The V call is TRBV6-5, the J call TRBJ1-1; D is ambiguous. The V and J ends lost 7 bases and 6 bases respectively, with 9 bases between them. Germline-derived CDR1 and CDR2 are MNHEY and SVGAGI. This CDR3 region has 11 residues. The chain's CDR3 is CASIDIPEAFF. The CDR3 DNA follows: TGTGCCAGCATAGATATCCCTGAAGCTTTCTTT.

The genes are TRBV5-1 and TRBJ2-5, with TRBD2 matching over 9 bases. V trimming: 4 bases; J trimming: 1 base; junction bases outside the gene matches: 5. The germline gives CDR1 SGHRS, CDR2 YFSETQ. CDR3 length: 15 amino acids. CDR3 bases: TGCGCCAGCAGCAAAAGCGGGGGGAGCCAAGAGACCCAGTACTTC. Residues: CASSKSGGSQETQYF.